The rows below give T cell receptor beta chains drawn from one sample of a study of T cell responses to AZD1222 COVID-19 vaccine. Only in-frame clones appear in the TCRdb table, and some are missing; sequencing was by immunoSEQ multiplex PCR. The sample carries 77,000 or so clones, around 89% recorded once. The sequencing here drew on peripheral blood, taken on day 0 of AZD1222 vaccination. The receptors come from an adult in good health. Each CDR3 is given with its conserved first and last residue. The order of the fields is J gene, V gene, CDR3 protein.

TRBJ2-3 | TRBV5-4 | CASSLDRSTDTQYF
TRBJ2-1 | TRBV7-7 | CASSLVGGEGAYNEQFF
TRBJ1-1 | TRBV6-4 | CASSDTGGTEAFF
TRBJ1-5 | TRBV30 | CAWSVGGSQPQHF
TRBJ1-5 | TRBV28 | CASSTRQGGRPQHF
TRBJ2-7 | TRBV2 | CASSQGRISYEQYF
TRBJ2-3 | TRBV7-9 | CASSWPTRSAGGTDTQYF
TRBJ1-4 | TRBV4-1 | CASSHPLEGRNEKLFF
TRBJ2-5 | TRBV18 | CASSRTQGRGQETQYF
TRBJ2-4 | TRBV30 | CAWSNEGQNIQYF
TRBJ1-1 | TRBV5-1 | CASSLVGSGVNTEAFF
TRBJ2-7 | TRBV19 | CASSKAGTYEQYF
TRBJ1-6 | TRBV25-1 | CASSTDTDYNSPLHF